The clone carrying this T cell receptor beta chain has just a few counts. Its antigen is not known. This sample was taken from a study of graft-versus-host responses after intestinal transplantation. Study details: Uniformly, recipients were administered anti-thymocyte globulin induction with subsequent tacrolimus and steroids for 2 to 3 years. The study, taken as a whole, reports: The highest levels of circulating GvH clones went along with early declines in HvG clones after transplant. Allografts of patients with graft-donor T cell macrochimerism showed high graft-versus-host to host-versus-graft clone ratios.

Assay used: immunoSEQ multiplex PCR; TCRdb lists only in-frame clones, some missing. The repertoire has about 85,000 clones, about 91% of them found once; the top ten carry 6.5% to 8.5%. The CDR3 has 18 residues. The V gene lost 6 bases and the J gene lost 4 bases, with 22 bases spanning the gap. Germline V gene sequence: CDR1 SGHVS, CDR2 FQNEAQ. The sample here was unstimulated CD8+ T cells sorted from spleen or lymph node cells, taken before transplant. The rearrangement joins TRBV7-8 to TRBJ2-6, with D perhaps matching TRBD1 (7 bases). The clonotype comes from a human donor who was the organ donor for an intestinal transplant. The CDR3 coding sequence is TGTGCCAGCAGTTCCCCCCAGGGGGGAACGTCCGGGGCCAACGTCCTGACTTTC. This gives the protein CASSSPQGGTSGANVLTF.